The 12 T cell receptor beta chains listed next were all sequenced from one sample in a study of glioma-infiltrating T cells. The iRepertoire nested amplicon-rescue multiplex PCR amplified TCR alpha and beta CDR3s from RNA. MiXCR, applied by TCRdb to the multiplex PCR reads, yields one record per CDR3 protein. There are about 99,000 distinct CDR3 sequences in the sample; under 30% occur only once, and about 40% lies in the top ten. The material sequenced was glioma tissue, nonneoplastic brain tissue, or PBMCs (not recorded which). These TCRs come from a human donor with low-grade glioma or glioblastoma, undergoing nonglioma brain surgery, or in good health (not recorded which).

This clonotype was counted ten times or more. The chain joins TRBV6-2 or TRBV6-3 to TRBJ2-7, with a possible D match to TRBD2 (6 bases). From germline, CDR1 is MNHEY and CDR2 SVGEGT. The CDR3 runs to 14 residues. Between the trimmed V and J ends, which lost 0 bases and 3 bases, there was a span of 9 bases. CDR3 residues: CASSYSYGGYEQYF. CDR3 nucleotide sequence: TGTGCCAGCAGTTACTCATACGGGGGCTACGAGCAGTACTTC.

This clonotype was detected many times. Relative to the germline gene, one junction end is altered; a read error may explain this. The chain carries TRBV7-7 and TRBJ2-1; 10 bases map to TRBD2. Germline V gene sequence: CDR1 SSHAT, CDR2 FNYEAQ (reference sequence). The CDR3 length is 15 residues. CDR3 loop: CASSLTSGAYNEQFF. The DNA of the CDR3 is TGTGCTAGCAGCTTAACTAGCGGGGCCTACAATGAGCAGTTCTTC.

V usage is TRBV7-9 and J usage is TRBJ2-2; weak D call: TRBD1 (6 bases). The CDR3 consists of 16 residues. V lost 2 bases, J lost 0 bases, and 10 bases lay in between. Germline V gene data show CDR1 as SEHNR and CDR2 as FQNEAQ (reference sequence). Written as DNA, the CDR3 is TGTGCCAGCAGCTTAACAGGGTTCGCGAACACCGGGGAGCTGTTTTTT. Amino acids: CASSLTGFANTGELFF.

This chain connects TRBV3-1 to TRBJ1-6, with 8 nucleotides matching TRBD1. The junction had 7 bases not matched to a gene; V was cut back by 6 bases and J by 3 bases. CDR1 LGHDT and CDR2 YNNKEL come from the germline V gene (reference sequence). The CDR3 has 16 amino acids. The CDR3 DNA sequence: TGTGCCAGCAGTTCCGGACAGGGAGACTATAATTCACCCCTCCACTTT. This translates into CASSSGQGDYNSPLHF.

Ten or more counts support this clonotype. The chain uses TRBV7-2 and TRBJ2-5; D is uncertain. This CDR3 spans 11 amino acids. Trimming removed 8 bases from V and 5 bases from J, with 9 bases in between. The germline gives CDR1 SGHTA, CDR2 FQGNSA. For the CDR3, the DNA is TGTGCCAGCCGTGGCGCGGAGACCCAGTACTTC. This encodes CASRGAETQYF.

This clonotype has ten or more counts. The chain recombines TRBV25-1 with TRBJ2-1; 9 bases are shared with TRBD1. After removal of 10 bases from V and 0 bases from J, the junction contained 4 bases not matched to a gene. The length of the CDR3 is 14 residues. CDR1 is MGHDK, CDR2 SYGVNS, per germline. In nucleotides, the CDR3 is TGTGCCACCGACAGGGGGAGCTCCTACAATGAGCAGTTCTTC. Its translation is CATDRGSSYNEQFF.

This clonotype was recorded at least ten times. This rearrangement joins TRBV28 to TRBJ2-7; a possible D gene is TRBD2 (6 bases). The CDR3 totals 14 residues. Germline V gene lookup returns CDR1 MDHEN and CDR2 SYDVKM. With 8 bases removed from V and 2 bases from J, the gap between germline ends came to 16 bases. This CDR3 is CASAPGGKAYEQYF. The CDR3, as DNA: TGTGCCAGCGCTCCCGGCGGGAAGGCCTACGAGCAGTACTTC.

This clonotype was detected many times. V usage is TRBV7-8 and J usage is TRBJ2-3, with unresolved D. The CDR3 has 15 amino acids. Germline assignment: CDR1 SGHVS and CDR2 FQNEAQ. V was cut by 2 bases and J by 5 bases, with 14 bases left in between. The CDR3 reads CASSLPGIRVDTQYF. The CDR3 DNA follows: TGTGCCAGCAGCTTACCAGGAATTAGAGTAGATACGCAGTATTTT.

In its sample, this clonotype was seen many times. The chain recombines TRBV27 with TRBJ2-5; 11 nucleotides agree with TRBD1. V lost 4 bases, J lost 5 bases, and 6 bases stayed unmatched. The CDR3 totals 15 residues. Germline CDR1 MNHEY, CDR2 SMNVEV (reference sequence). The DNA of the CDR3 is TGTGCCAGCAGTTGGGGACAGGGGGGGGGGGAGACCCAGTACTTC. Protein product: CASSWGQGGGETQYF.

The J gene is TRBJ2-7, the V gene TRBV5-1, with 12 bases aligning to TRBD2. The CDR3 is 16 residues long. The V segment lost 4 bases and the J segment 5 bases; nucleotides outside the gene matches: 10. Germline CDR1 reads SGHRS; CDR2 reads YFSETQ. The CDR3 protein is CASSEQTSGGIDEQYF. The CDR3 DNA reads TGCGCCAGCAGCGAACAAACTAGCGGGGGGATCGACGAGCAGTACTTC.

This rearrangement joins TRBV29-1 to TRBJ1-1, with D possibly matching TRBD1 (5 bases). The germline CDR1 and CDR2 sequences are SQVTM and ANQGSEA. V lost 8 bases, J lost 1 base, and 11 bases lay in between. The CDR3 extends over 12 amino acids. CDR3 sequence (DNA): TGCAGCACCCGACAGTCGAACACTGAAGCTTTCTTT. It encodes CSTRQSNTEAFF.

This clonotype was seen ten or more times. The chain carries TRBV2 and TRBJ2-3; D is ambiguous. V lost 6 bases and J 6 bases, leaving 13 bases between the germline ends. The CDR3 totals 13 residues. CDR1 and CDR2 from the germline V gene are SNHLY and FYNNEI. The CDR3 loop is CASSPGSPDTQYF. The CDR3 nucleotides are TGTGCCAGCAGCCCTGGGTCGCCCGATACGCAGTATTTT.